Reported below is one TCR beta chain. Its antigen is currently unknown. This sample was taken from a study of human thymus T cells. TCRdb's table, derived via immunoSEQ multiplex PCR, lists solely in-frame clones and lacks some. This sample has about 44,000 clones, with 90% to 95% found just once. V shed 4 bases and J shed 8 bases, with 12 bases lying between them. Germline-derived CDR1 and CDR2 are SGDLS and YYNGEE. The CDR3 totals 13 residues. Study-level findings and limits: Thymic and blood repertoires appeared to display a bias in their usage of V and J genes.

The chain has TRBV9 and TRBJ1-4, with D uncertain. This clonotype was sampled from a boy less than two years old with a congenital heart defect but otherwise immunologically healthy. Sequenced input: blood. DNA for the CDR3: TGTGCCAGCAGCCCCAGTGGTGGGGAAAAACTGTTTTTT. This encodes CASSPSGGEKLFF.